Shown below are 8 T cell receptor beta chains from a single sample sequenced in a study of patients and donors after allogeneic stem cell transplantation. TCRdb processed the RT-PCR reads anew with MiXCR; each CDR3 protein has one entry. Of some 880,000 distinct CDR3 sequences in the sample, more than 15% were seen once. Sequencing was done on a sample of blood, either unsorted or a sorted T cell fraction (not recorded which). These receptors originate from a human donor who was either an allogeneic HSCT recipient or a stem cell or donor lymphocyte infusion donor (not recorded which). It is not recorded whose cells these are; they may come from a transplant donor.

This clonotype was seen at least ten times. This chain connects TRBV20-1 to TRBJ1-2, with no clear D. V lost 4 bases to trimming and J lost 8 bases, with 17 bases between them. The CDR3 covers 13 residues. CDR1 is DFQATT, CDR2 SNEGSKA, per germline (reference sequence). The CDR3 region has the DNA TGCAGTGCTATTCGTACCCCGACGCAAGGCTACACCTTC. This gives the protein CSAIRTPTQGYTF.

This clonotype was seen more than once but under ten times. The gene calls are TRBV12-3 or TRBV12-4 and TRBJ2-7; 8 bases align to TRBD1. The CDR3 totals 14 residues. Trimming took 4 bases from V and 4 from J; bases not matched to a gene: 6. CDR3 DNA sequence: TGTGCCAGCAGTTCAGGGGGCGGAATTTACGAGCAGTACTTC. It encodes CASSSGGGIYEQYF.

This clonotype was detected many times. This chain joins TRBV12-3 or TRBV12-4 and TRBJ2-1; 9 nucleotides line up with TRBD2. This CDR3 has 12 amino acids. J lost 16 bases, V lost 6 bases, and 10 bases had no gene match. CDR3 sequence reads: CASSRGSGSFFF. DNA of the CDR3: TGTGCCAGCAGCCGGGGTAGCGGGAGTTTCTTCTTC.

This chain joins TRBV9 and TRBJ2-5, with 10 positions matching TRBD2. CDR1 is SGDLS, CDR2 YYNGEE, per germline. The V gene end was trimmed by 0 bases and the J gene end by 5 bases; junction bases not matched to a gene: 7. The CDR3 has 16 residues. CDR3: CASSVDPSGRGETQYF. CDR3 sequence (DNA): TGTGCCAGCAGCGTAGATCCTAGCGGGAGAGGTGAGACCCAGTACTTC.

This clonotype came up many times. The chain's CDR3 is CATSDAGQGVSQHF. Here the CDR3 DNA reads TGTGCCACCAGTGATGCAGGACAGGGGGTGAGCCAGCATTTT. This rearrangement joins TRBV24-1 to TRBJ1-5; TRBD1 aligns across 10 bases. V was clipped by 3 bases and J by 12 bases; unmatched bases: 7. The CDR3 is 14 amino acids. Germline loops: CDR1 KGHDR, CDR2 SFDVKD.

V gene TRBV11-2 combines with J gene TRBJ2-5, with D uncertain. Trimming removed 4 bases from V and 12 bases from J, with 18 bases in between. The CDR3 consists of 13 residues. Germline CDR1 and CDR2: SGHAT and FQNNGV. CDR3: CASSSPRSRFEYF. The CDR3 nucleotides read TGTGCCAGCAGCTCCCCGAGGTCGCGTTTTGAGTACTTC.

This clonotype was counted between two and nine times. The CDR3 protein is CASSVGGNSYGYTF. In DNA, the CDR3 is TGTGCCAGCAGTGTAGGGGGGAATTCCTATGGCTACACCTTC. The V call is TRBV6-1, the J call TRBJ1-2, with a tentative D call TRBD1 (6 bases). CDR3 length: 14 residues. V was pared by 4 bases and J by 4 bases, with 13 bases between. CDR1 MNHNS and CDR2 SASEGT come from the germline V gene.

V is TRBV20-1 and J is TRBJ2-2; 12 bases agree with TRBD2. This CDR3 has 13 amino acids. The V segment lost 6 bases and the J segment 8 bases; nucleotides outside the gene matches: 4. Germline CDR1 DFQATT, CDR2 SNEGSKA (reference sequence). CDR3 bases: TGCAGTGCCGCTAGCGGGAGGGGGGGGGAGCTGTTTTTT. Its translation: CSAASGRGGELFF.